The sequence of this T cell receptor (beta chain) was determined in a study of cytomegalovirus exposure and HLA in healthy donors. The CDR3 is 18 amino acids. The V gene's germline CDR1 is LGHNA and CDR2 YSLEER. Losses at the gene ends were 0 bases for V and 1 base for J; bases not matched to a gene: 9. Libraries were prepared by immunoSEQ multiplex PCR; TCRdb keeps only in-frame clonotypes and omits some of them. Of some 170,000 clones listed, around 87% are singletons. The sequence was collected from a woman aged 25 to 39 in good health and CMV-seronegative. The chain carries TRBV4-3 and TRBJ2-5; TRBD2 matches at 9 bases. What was sequenced was PBMCs. The CDR3 sequence: CASSQEIAAGGLQETQYF. For the CDR3, the DNA is TGCGCCAGCAGCCAAGAAATAGCAGCGGGGGGCCTCCAAGAGACCCAGTACTTC.